The 32 T cell receptor beta chains given below trace back to one sample, sequenced in a study of blood T cell repertoires in COVID-19 (dated by TCRdb to the early 2020s). The method behind the library was the immunoSEQ multiplex PCR assay. TCRdb re-hosts the immuneACCESS table, in-frame sequences only. Its copies lack some clones; in the studies checked, an unresolved V gene accounts for under half of them, and the cause for the rest is not known. This sample has roughly 120,000 clones in its table, and around nine tenths of those were observed once. More than 7% of the sample is in the top ten clones. Sequenced sample: peripheral blood. Every receptor here comes from a woman aged 65 to 85 who had recovered from COVID-19.

A single count supports this clone. The rearrangement links TRBV5-4 to TRBJ2-2, with D possibly TRBD2 on 6 matching bases. V was clipped by 3 bases and J by 2 bases, with 8 bases between them. Germline V gives CDR1 SGHNT, CDR2 YYREEE (reference sequence). The CDR3 is 14 amino acids. CDR3 sequence: CASSSGLNTGELFF. The CDR3 DNA reads TGTGCCAGCAGCTCGGGACTTAACACCGGGGAGCTGTTTTTT.

The chain recombines TRBV7-2 with TRBJ2-2; possibly TRBD1 for D (6 bases). Trimming took 3 bases from V and 4 from J, leaving 12 bases between them. From germline, CDR1 is SGHTA and CDR2 FQGNSA. The CDR3 extends over 15 amino acids. The CDR3 sequence is CASSFLGAGTGELFF. The CDR3 bases are TGTGCCAGCAGCTTTTTGGGGGCCGGCACCGGGGAGCTGTTTTTT.

The sample holds one count of this clone. This chain links TRBV10-3 with TRBJ2-3; 8 positions match TRBD2. CDR1 and CDR2 (germline): ENHRY, SYGVKD. J gave up 4 bases and V 6 bases, and 6 bases lay outside the gene matches. The CDR3 has 14 residues. DNA for the CDR3: TGTGCCATCAGGATGTCGGGAGGGGCAGATACGCAGTATTTT. Translated, it gives CAIRMSGGADTQYF.

The V gene is TRBV7-2, the J gene TRBJ2-1; 7 nucleotides agree with TRBD2. The trim removed 5 bases at V and 9 bases at J, leaving 4 bases unmatched. CDR1 and CDR2 from the germline V gene are SGHTA and FQGNSA. The length of the CDR3 is 12 residues. In DNA, the CDR3 is TGTGCCAGCAGCCCATGGGGGGGTGAGCAGTTCTTC. This sequence encodes CASSPWGGEQFF.

The sample holds one count of this clone. The chain uses TRBV6-5 and TRBJ2-1, with D unresolved. CDR1 is MNHEY, CDR2 SVGAGI, per germline. The CDR3 is 13 residues long. V lost 0 bases and J 9 bases, leaving 9 bases between the germline ends. The CDR3 DNA is TGTGCCAGCAGTTACTCGAGAGCAACTGAGCAGTTCTTC. Protein product: CASSYSRATEQFF.

In the case of this clone: One junction end disagrees with the germline gene, perhaps due to a read error. This chain connects TRBV7-6 to TRBJ2-3; TRBD1 aligns across 9 bases. There are 15 residues in the CDR3. CDR1 and CDR2 from the germline V gene are SGHVS and FNYEAQ. The CDR3 sequence is CASSLGQGSIDTQYF. The CDR3 nucleotides read TGTGCCAGCAGCCTCGGACAGGGGAGCATAGATACGCAGTATTTT. Variable domain in full (rest from reference TRBV7-6 and TRBJ2-3): GAGVSQSPRYKVTKRGQDVALRCDPISGHVSLYWYRQALGQGPEFLTYFNYEAQQDKSGLPNDRFSAERPEGSISTLTIQRTEQRDSAMYRCASSLGQGSIDTQYFGPGTRLTVL.

This chain uses TRBV6-5 with TRBJ1-1; D is ambiguous. CDR3 length: 13 amino acids. V lost 0 bases to trimming and J lost 4 bases, with 6 bases between them. Germline V gene sequence: CDR1 MNHEY, CDR2 SVGAGI. Here the CDR3 DNA reads TGTGCCAGCAGTTACTCGTCCCTCACTGAAGCTTTCTTT. Its protein product is CASSYSSLTEAFF.

V and J are TRBV15 and TRBJ2-3, with TRBD2 matching 14 bases. With V trimmed by 3 bases and J by 5 bases, 7 bases remained unmatched. Per the germline V gene, CDR1 is LNHNV and CDR2 is YYDKDF (reference sequence). CDR3 length: 17 residues. This chain's CDR3 is CATSSGLAGGGVDTQYF. CDR3 sequence (DNA): TGTGCCACCAGCAGCGGACTAGCGGGGGGCGGGGTAGATACGCAGTATTTT.

This clone occurred once. The chain employs TRBV7-2 and TRBJ2-2; the D gene is possibly TRBD1 (5 bases). Germline CDR1 is SGHTA and CDR2 is FQGNSA. The CDR3 runs to 17 residues. V was pared by 4 bases and J by 1 base, with 16 bases between. DNA of the CDR3: TGTGCCAGCAGCTCACCAAGGGGAAGGGGGAACACCGGGGAGCTGTTTTTT. Translation: CASSSPRGRGNTGELFF.

V usage is TRBV4-3 and J usage is TRBJ2-2, with TRBD1 matching over 8 bases. The CDR3 spans 17 residues. Germline CDR1 and CDR2: LGHNA and YSLEER. V lost 2 bases and J lost 7; bases outside the gene matches: 12. The CDR3 sequence is CASSQSWTGQWGGELFF. The CDR3 coding sequence is TGCGCCAGCAGCCAATCTTGGACAGGGCAGTGGGGCGGGGAGCTGTTTTTT.

This chain joins TRBV7-2 and TRBJ1-5; D is ambiguous. Germline CDR1 is SGHTA and CDR2 is FQGNSA. The V and J ends lost 5 bases and 2 bases respectively, with 10 bases between them. The CDR3 is 14 residues long. The DNA for the CDR3 is TGTGCCAGCAGCGAGACTAGCGGCAATCAGCCCCAGCATTTT. Its translation: CASSETSGNQPQHF.

This clone was recorded only once. V and J are TRBV5-1 and TRBJ2-5; 8 bases map to TRBD2. The germline CDR1 and CDR2 sequences are SGHRS and YFSETQ. V was pared by 4 bases and J by 5 bases, with 7 bases of the junction left unmatched. CDR3 length: 14 amino acids. CDR3 in DNA: TGCGCCAGCAGCCGCGGGACGGGAGGGGAGACCCAGTACTTC. Translated, it gives CASSRGTGGETQYF.

The chain uses TRBV30 and TRBJ1-2; tentative D call: TRBD1 (5 bases). The CDR3 is 12 amino acids. The V end lost 2 bases, the J end lost 4 bases, and 8 bases lay between the germline ends. Germline CDR1 and CDR2: GTSNPN and SVGIG (reference sequence). The CDR3 here is CAWSTGGYGYTF. CDR3 nucleotides: TGTGCCTGGAGTACCGGGGGCTATGGCTACACCTTC.

As regards this clone: In the same sample, other DNA sequences code for this CDR3. This chain links TRBV10-3 with TRBJ1-5; no definite D call. Germline-derived CDR1 and CDR2 are ENHRY and SYGVKD. The CDR3 totals 14 residues. V gave up 4 bases and J gave up 3 bases, with 10 bases separating them. The CDR3 DNA follows: TGTGCCATCAGTGCGGGTACTTCCAATCAGCCCCAGCATTTT. Translated: CAISAGTSNQPQHF.

The chain employs TRBV28 and TRBJ1-1; 10 nucleotides line up with TRBD1. The trim removed 5 bases at V and 4 bases at J, leaving 13 bases unmatched. Germline V gives CDR1 MDHEN, CDR2 SYDVKM. The CDR3 consists of 17 residues. CDR3 residues: CASSRDRGRDWATEAFF. CDR3 bases: TGTGCCAGCAGTCGTGACAGGGGGCGAGATTGGGCCACTGAAGCTTTCTTT.

The chain joins TRBV28 to TRBJ2-1, with 7 bases that match TRBD2. The CDR3 has 16 amino acids. The junction had 7 bases not matched to a gene; V was cut back by 5 bases and J by 0 bases. Germline assignment: CDR1 MDHEN and CDR2 SYDVKM. The CDR3 loop is CASSGREASSYNEQFF. CDR3 coding DNA: TGTGCCAGCAGTGGCCGGGAGGCGAGCTCCTACAATGAGCAGTTCTTC.

The V gene is TRBV18, the J gene TRBJ1-5, with 7 bases aligning to TRBD1. Trimming removed 4 bases from V and 0 bases from J; junction bases left unmatched: 15. Germline CDR1 KGHSH, CDR2 LQKENI. CDR3 length equals 19 residues. CDR3: CASSQAPGRGTYSNQPQHF. The CDR3 DNA follows: TGTGCCAGCTCACAGGCCCCAGGCAGGGGGACTTATAGCAATCAGCCCCAGCATTTT. The entire variable domain, with the rest obtained from reference TRBV18 and TRBJ1-5, is as follows: NAGVMQNPRHLVRRRGQEARLRCSPMKGHSHVYWYRQLPEEGLKFMVYLQKENIIDESGMPKERFSAEFPKEGPSILRIQQVVRGDSAAYFCASSQAPGRGTYSNQPQHFGDGTRLSIL.

The chain has TRBV11-2 and TRBJ2-2; 9 bases map to TRBD1. The CDR3 runs to 17 residues. With 5 bases clipped from V and 6 bases from J, the junction kept 13 bases outside the gene matches. Germline V CDR1 and CDR2: SGHAT, FQNNGV. The DNA of the CDR3 is TGTGCCAGCAGCCCATCTTACAGGGGGCGAGGTTCCGGGGAGCTGTTTTTT. Encoded protein: CASSPSYRGRGSGELFF.

This rearrangement joins TRBV9 to TRBJ1-4; D remains ambiguous. Germline CDR1 SGDLS, CDR2 YYNGEE. CDR3 length: 13 amino acids. The V gene lost 0 bases and the J gene lost 11 bases, with 11 bases spanning the gap. CDR3 nucleotides: TGTGCCAGCAGCGTAGGAGGTTCGGGGAAACTGTTTTTT. Translated, it gives CASSVGGSGKLFF.

The rearrangement links TRBV4-2 to TRBJ2-2; D perhaps matches TRBD1 (6 bases). The germline CDR1 and CDR2 sequences are LGHNA and YNFKEQ. This CDR3 is built from 15 residues. Trimming removed 0 bases from V and 5 bases from J, with 10 bases in between. CDR3: CASSQERGRTGELFF. DNA for the CDR3: TGTGCCAGCAGCCAAGAGAGGGGGAGAACCGGGGAGCTGTTTTTT.

The chain links TRBV11-2 to TRBJ1-1, with a tentative D call TRBD1 (6 bases). With 3 bases removed from V and 4 bases from J, the gap between germline ends came to 9 bases. The CDR3 extends over 13 amino acids. Germline-derived CDR1 and CDR2 are SGHAT and FQNNGV. The CDR3 region is CASSFQGFTEAFF. CDR3 sequence (DNA): TGTGCCAGCAGCTTTCAGGGGTTCACTGAAGCTTTCTTT.

The gene calls are TRBV2 and TRBJ1-1, with 8 positions matching TRBD1. Germline CDR1 and CDR2: SNHLY and FYNNEI. Trimming removed 6 bases from V and 5 bases from J; junction bases left unmatched: 8. CDR3 length equals 14 residues. CDR3 sequence reads: CASRQTGGRTEAFF. Here the CDR3 DNA reads TGTGCCAGCAGACAAACAGGGGGTAGGACTGAAGCTTTCTTT. The whole variable domain, filled in from reference TRBV2 and TRBJ1-1, reads EPEVTQTPSHQVTQMGQEVILRCVPISNHLYFYWYRQILGQKVEFLVSFYNNEISEKSEIFDDQFSVERPDGSNFTLKIRSTKLEDSAMYFCASRQTGGRTEAFFGQGTRLTVV.

The chain has TRBV11-2 and TRBJ2-7; D not certain. Per germline, CDR1 SGHAT and CDR2 FQNNGV. The CDR3 contains 14 residues. Trimming removed 2 bases at V and 4 bases at J, with 12 bases between. The CDR3, as DNA: TGTGCCAGCAGCTTAAACCCAGGCAGTTACGAGCAGTACTTC. It translates to CASSLNPGSYEQYF.

The chain recombines TRBV12-3 or TRBV12-4 with TRBJ2-7; 9 positions agree with TRBD1. The CDR3 loop spans 13 amino acids. The V segment lost 6 bases and the J segment 5 bases; nucleotides outside the gene matches: 5. CDR3 sequence reads: CASRLQGADEQYF. Written as DNA, the CDR3 is TGTGCCAGCAGACTACAGGGGGCGGACGAGCAGTACTTC.

The chain has TRBV5-4 and TRBJ2-2, with a possible D match to TRBD2 (7 bases). Trimming removed 6 bases from V and 2 bases from J, with 14 bases in between. CDR3 length: 15 residues. The germline CDR1 and CDR2 sequences are SGHNT and YYREEE (reference sequence). The CDR3 spells CASTLGGTNTGELFF. CDR3 nucleotides: TGTGCCAGCACCCTGGGGGGGACAAACACCGGGGAGCTGTTTTTT.

J is TRBJ2-1 and V is TRBV28; D perhaps matches TRBD1 (6 bases). V shed 8 bases and J shed 7 bases, with 15 bases lying between them. This CDR3 region has 13 residues. Germline loops: CDR1 MDHEN, CDR2 SYDVKM. The CDR3 protein is CASFDWGPNEQFF. The DNA of the CDR3 is TGTGCCAGCTTCGATTGGGGGCCGAATGAGCAGTTCTTC.

This rearrangement joins TRBV27 to TRBJ2-7; D is ambiguous. Germline V gene data show CDR1 as MNHEY and CDR2 as SMNVEV (reference sequence). Trimming stripped 1 base from V and 3 bases from J, with 10 bases between. The CDR3 is made up of 14 amino acids. The CDR3 DNA reads TGTGCCAGCAGTTTATTGGCAGGTCACTACGAGCAGTACTTC. This sequence encodes CASSLLAGHYEQYF.

The chain recombines TRBV28 with TRBJ2-6, with 9 bases aligning to TRBD1. The CDR3 contains 19 residues. With V trimmed by 4 bases and J by 0 bases, 10 bases remained unmatched. From germline, CDR1 is MDHEN and CDR2 SYDVKM. CDR3 nucleotide sequence: TGTGCCAGCAGTTCAACCCTTCGGGACAGGGCCTCTGGGGCCAACGTCCTGACTTTC. Its translation is CASSSTLRDRASGANVLTF.

This chain connects TRBV5-4 to TRBJ2-7, with 8 bases aligning to TRBD2. Germline V gene sequence: CDR1 SGHNT, CDR2 YYREEE (reference sequence). V lost 2 bases, J lost 0 bases, and 4 bases stayed unmatched. CDR3 length: 15 amino acids. DNA for the CDR3: TGTGCCAGCAGCTTACGCGGGAGGACCTCCTACGAGCAGTACTTC. This sequence encodes CASSLRGRTSYEQYF.

The chain joins TRBV24-1 to TRBJ2-5; TRBD2 matches 11 bases. CDR1 and CDR2 (germline): KGHDR, SFDVKD. The CDR3 is 16 residues long. Germline trimming cut 4 bases from V and 1 base from J; bases unmatched to any gene: 4. This CDR3 reads CATSDGTSGSQETQYF. CDR3 DNA sequence: TGTGCCACCAGTGACGGGACTAGCGGATCCCAAGAGACCCAGTACTTC.

V and J are TRBV5-1 and TRBJ2-1; 10 bases fit TRBD1. Germline trimming cut 0 bases from V and 10 bases from J; bases unmatched to any gene: 10. The CDR3 has 16 amino acids. The V gene's germline CDR1 is SGHRS and CDR2 YFSETQ. CDR3 amino acids: CASSLALAGTGDEQFF. In DNA form, the CDR3 reads TGCGCCAGCAGCTTGGCTCTAGCCGGGACAGGGGACGAGCAGTTCTTC.

The chain's CDR3 is CASSLMTTSEERAPQYF. The CDR3 DNA reads as TGTGCCAGCAGTTTGATGACGACGAGTGAGGAGAGGGCGCCGCAGTATTTT. This chain connects TRBV28 to TRBJ2-3, with D tentatively TRBD2 (5 bases). The germline V and J ends were trimmed by 3 bases and 10 bases, with 26 bases remaining between them. This CDR3 spans 17 amino acids. Germline V gives CDR1 MDHEN, CDR2 SYDVKM.